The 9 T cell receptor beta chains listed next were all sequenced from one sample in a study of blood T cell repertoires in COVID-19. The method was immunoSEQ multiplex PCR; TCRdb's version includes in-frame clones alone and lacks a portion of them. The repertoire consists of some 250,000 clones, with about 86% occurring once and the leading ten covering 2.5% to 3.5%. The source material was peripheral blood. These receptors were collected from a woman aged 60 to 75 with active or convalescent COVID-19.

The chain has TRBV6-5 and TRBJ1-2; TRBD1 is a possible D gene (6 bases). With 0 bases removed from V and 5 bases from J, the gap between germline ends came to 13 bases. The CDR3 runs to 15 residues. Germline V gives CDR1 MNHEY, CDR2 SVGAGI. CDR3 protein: CASSYSKARGYGYTF. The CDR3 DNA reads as TGTGCCAGCAGTTACTCGAAGGCCAGGGGATATGGCTACACCTTC.

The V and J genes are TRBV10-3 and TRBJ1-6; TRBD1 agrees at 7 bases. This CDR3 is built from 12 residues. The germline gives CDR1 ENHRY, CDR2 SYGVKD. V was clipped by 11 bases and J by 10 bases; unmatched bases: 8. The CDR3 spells CAVGQVNSPLHF. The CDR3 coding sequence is TGTGCCGTTGGACAGGTCAACTCACCCCTCCACTTT.

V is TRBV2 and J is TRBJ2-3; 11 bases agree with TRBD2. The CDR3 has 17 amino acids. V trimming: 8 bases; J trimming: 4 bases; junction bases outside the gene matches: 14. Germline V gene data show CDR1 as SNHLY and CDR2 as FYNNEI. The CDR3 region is CASLVRGSGGAPDTQYF. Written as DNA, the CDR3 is TGTGCCAGCCTAGTGAGGGGTAGCGGGGGGGCCCCAGATACGCAGTATTTT.

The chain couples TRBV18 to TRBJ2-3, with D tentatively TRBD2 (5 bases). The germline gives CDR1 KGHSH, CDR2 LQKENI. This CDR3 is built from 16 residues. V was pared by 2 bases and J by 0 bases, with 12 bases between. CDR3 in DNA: TGTGCCAGCTCACCAGCCCGGGAAAGGAGCACAGATACGCAGTATTTT. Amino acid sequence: CASSPARERSTDTQYF.

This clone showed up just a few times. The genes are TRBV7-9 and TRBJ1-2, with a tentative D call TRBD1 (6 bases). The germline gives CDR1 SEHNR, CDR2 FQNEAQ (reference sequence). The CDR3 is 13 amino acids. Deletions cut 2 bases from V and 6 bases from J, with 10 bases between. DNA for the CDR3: TGTGCCAGCAGCTTACTGGGGGGGCATGGCTACACCTTC. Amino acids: CASSLLGGHGYTF.

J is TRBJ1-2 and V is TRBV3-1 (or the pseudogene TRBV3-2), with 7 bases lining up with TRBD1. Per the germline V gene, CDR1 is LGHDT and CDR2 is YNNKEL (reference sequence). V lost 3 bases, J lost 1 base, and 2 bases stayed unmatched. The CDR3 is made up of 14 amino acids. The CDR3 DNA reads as TGTGCCAGCAGCCAGGGACAGCTTAACTATGGCTACACCTTC. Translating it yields CASSQGQLNYGYTF.

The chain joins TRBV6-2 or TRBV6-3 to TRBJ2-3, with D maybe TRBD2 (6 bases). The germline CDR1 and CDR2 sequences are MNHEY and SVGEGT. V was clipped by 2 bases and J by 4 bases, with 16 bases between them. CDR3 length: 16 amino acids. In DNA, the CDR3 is TGTGCCAGCAGTTACCGGACCACTGGGGAGGCAGATACGCAGTATTTT. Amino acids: CASSYRTTGEADTQYF.

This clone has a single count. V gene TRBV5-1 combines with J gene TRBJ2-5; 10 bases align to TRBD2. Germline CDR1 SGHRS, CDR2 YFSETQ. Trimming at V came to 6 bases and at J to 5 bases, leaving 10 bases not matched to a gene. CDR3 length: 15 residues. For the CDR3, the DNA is TGCGCCAGCACCTCGAGCGGGGGGGCCGGTGAGACCCAGTACTTC. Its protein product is CASTSSGGAGETQYF.

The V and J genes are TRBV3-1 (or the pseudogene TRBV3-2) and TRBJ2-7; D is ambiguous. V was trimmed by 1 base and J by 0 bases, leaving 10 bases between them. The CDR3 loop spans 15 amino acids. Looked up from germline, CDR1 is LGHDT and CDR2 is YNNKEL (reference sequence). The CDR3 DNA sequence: TGTGCCAGCAGCCAAGGGCCGTTAAGCTCCTACGAGCAGTACTTC. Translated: CASSQGPLSSYEQYF.